In its sample, the clone carrying this T cell receptor (beta chain) was seen once. The antigen remains undetermined. These data belong to a study of CD8+ T cells in alopecia areata. Study findings and constraints: Scalp sample sequencing also detects resident alphabeta T cells of normal skin.

V was pared by 2 bases and J by 6 bases, with 11 bases between. There are 13 residues in the CDR3. Germline V lookup: CDR1 SGHTA, CDR2 FQGNSA. T lymphocytes (CD4+ and CD8+) were sorted from PBMCs. Extracted from the samples, RNA was reverse transcribed into cDNA to serve as the sequencing template. Libraries were prepared by immunoSEQ multiplex PCR; TCRdb keeps only in-frame clonotypes and omits some of them. The table shows 100,000 to 150,000 clones, with around 50% occurring only once. V usage is TRBV7-2 and J usage is TRBJ2-7, with D perhaps TRBD1 or TRBD2 (5 bases each). This receptor was taken from a human donor with alopecia areata. Source: CD4+ T cells sorted from blood, taken at week 0. CDR3 bases: TGTGCCAGCAGCTTATCCGGTGGGGGCGAGCAGTACTTC. As protein: CASSLSGGGEQYF.